The 3 T cell receptor beta chains listed next were all sequenced from one sample in a study of lymphopenia after photon versus proton radiotherapy (dated by TCRdb to between 2017 and 2020). Receptors were amplified or captured by the immunoSEQ multiplex PCR assay. Not all clones reach the TCRdb copy of this immuneACCESS table, which keeps in-frame sequences only. Checked studies attribute under half of the gap to unresolved V genes and leave the rest unexplained. This sample lists 30,000 to 40,000 clones; over 70% were detected once. The ten largest clones represent roughly 15% of the sample. Source: peripheral blood, taken from a patient treated with proton-based radiotherapy. Receptor source: a woman in her 70s with pancreatic cancer.

The chain uses TRBV9 and TRBJ2-3; 11 nucleotides line up with TRBD2. This CDR3 is built from 20 residues. CDR1 is SGDLS and CDR2 is YYNGEE in the germline V gene. Losses at the gene ends were 1 base for V and 0 bases for J; bases not matched to a gene: 13. The CDR3 is CASSVSGLAEGVVSTDTQYF. The CDR3 nucleotides read TGTGCCAGCAGCGTATCGGGACTAGCGGAGGGGGTGGTTAGCACAGATACGCAGTATTTT.

This clone has just a few counts. The rearrangement joins TRBV7-9 to TRBJ1-3; unclear D gene. Trimming shortened V by 2 bases and J by 0 bases, and 8 bases separated the two germline ends. CDR3 length equals 15 residues. Per the germline V gene, CDR1 is SEHNR and CDR2 is FQNEAQ (reference sequence). This chain's CDR3 is CASSLQTPSGNTIYF. In DNA form, the CDR3 reads TGTGCCAGCAGCTTACAGACCCCCTCTGGAAACACCATATATTTT.

In this sample, this clone turned up once. The J gene is TRBJ2-1, the V gene TRBV6-5, with unresolved D. V was clipped by 4 bases and J by 7 bases, with 11 bases between them. Germline V gene data show CDR1 as MNHEY and CDR2 as SVGAGI. There are 13 residues in the CDR3. The CDR3 is CASSSRHRNEQFF. CDR3 nucleotides: TGTGCCAGCAGTTCAAGACATAGGAATGAGCAGTTCTTC.